This T cell receptor (beta chain) was sequenced for a study of human T cells and chemical hapten exposure. Unique molecular identifiers were linked by the library to individual cDNA molecules. One entry per CDR3 protein, called by TCRdb with MiXCR from the RACE reads. The profile shows 30,000 or so distinct CDR3 sequences, around 7.4% of them singletons. Documented time point: healthy volunteer bleed at 2 weeks. Unfractionated whole blood served as the source for total RNA extraction. This clonotype was seen repeatedly, ten times or more. The V gene end was trimmed by 3 bases and the J gene end by 4 bases; junction bases not matched to a gene: 8. The CDR3 has 16 residues.

The chain is built from TRBV12-3 or TRBV12-4 and TRBJ2-3; TRBD1 matches at 9 bases. The specimen was whole blood. The sequence was obtained from a human donor in good health. Some clones in this sample may be carry-over from other donors' samples. CDR3 in DNA: TGTGCCAGCAGTTTCCGGGACAGGGAAGCCCCAGATACGCAGTATTTT. This translates into CASSFRDREAPDTQYF.